A single sample gave rise to the 22 T cell receptor beta chains below, sequenced in a study of T cells in Graves' hyperthyroidism and ophthalmopathy (dated by TCRdb to between 2019 and 2020). Libraries were made using multiplex PCR. Reads for this sample came from an Illumina HiSeq 2000. The TCR beta CDR3 regions were amplified from the RNA transcripts. For the first round of RT-PCR on the TCR CDR3, the HTBI primer set was used together with the Qiagen OneStep RT-PCR kit. TCRdb's own reprocessing of the public reads used fastp at Q25 and MiXCR and kept productive beta chains. Merged by CDR3 protein, the rows form single entries marked with the most common genes and DNA. The sample data list hundreds of thousands of distinct CDR3 sequences, and around 39% of these were observed just once. About 9% of the sample is taken by the ten largest. Source material: blood. These receptors originate from a man between 18 and 29 years old with Graves' hyperthyroidism.

The chain links TRBV5-4 to TRBJ2-6; D not resolved. The CDR3 has 14 amino acids. The V gene lost 8 bases and the J gene lost 0 bases, with 9 bases spanning the gap. CDR1 and CDR2 from the germline V gene are SGHNT and YYREEE (reference sequence). The CDR3 reads CASRHISGANVLTF. The CDR3 nucleotides read TGTGCCAGTAGACATATCTCTGGGGCCAACGTCCTGACTTTC.

This clonotype was picked up a small number of times. The J gene is TRBJ1-2, the V gene TRBV12-3 or TRBV12-4; D call uncertain. The CDR3 spans 13 residues. Trimming stripped 6 bases from V and 8 bases from J, with 16 bases between. The CDR3 protein is CASSYDRGEGYTF. CDR3 in DNA: TGTGCCAGCAGCTATGACCGGGGAGAGGGCTACACCTTC.

This clonotype was observed at least ten times. The chain combines TRBV20-1 with TRBJ1-2; D unresolved. V lost 0 bases and J lost 2, with 10 bases in between. The CDR3 loop spans 14 amino acids. CDR1 is DFQATT and CDR2 is SNEGSKA in the germline V gene (reference sequence). The CDR3 sequence: CSARDLRTNYGYTF. In DNA form, the CDR3 reads TGCAGTGCTAGAGATCTACGGACCAACTATGGCTACACCTTC.

This rearrangement joins TRBV20-1 to TRBJ2-2; 9 bases align to TRBD2. CDR1 DFQATT and CDR2 SNEGSKA come from the germline V gene (reference sequence). The CDR3 contains 13 residues. With 3 bases clipped from V and 6 bases from J, the junction kept 2 bases outside the gene matches. CDR3 in DNA: TGCAGTGCTAGTCGGACTAGCGCCGGGGAGCTGTTTTTT. This encodes CSASRTSAGELFF.

This clonotype has ten or more counts. This chain links TRBV20-1 with TRBJ1-5; 8 bases match TRBD1. The CDR3 is 12 residues long. Per the germline V gene, CDR1 is DFQATT and CDR2 is SNEGSKA (reference sequence). Trimming at V came to 6 bases and at J to 7 bases, leaving 5 bases not matched to a gene. This CDR3 is CSAQTGGQPQHF. In DNA, the CDR3 is TGCAGTGCACAAACAGGGGGACAGCCCCAGCATTTT.

In its sample, this clonotype was seen many times. The chain uses TRBV5-1 and TRBJ1-1, with D maybe TRBD1 (5 bases). The CDR3 is 15 residues long. Germline CDR1 is SGHRS and CDR2 is YFSETQ. V lost 4 bases and J lost 3, with 16 bases in between. The CDR3 region is CASSGEGGTDTEAFF. The CDR3 DNA follows: TGCGCCAGCAGCGGGGAAGGAGGGACGGACACTGAAGCTTTCTTT.

This chain connects TRBV2 to TRBJ2-7; D possibly corresponds to TRBD2 (6 bases). The CDR3 has 13 amino acids. Germline V gene data show CDR1 as SNHLY and CDR2 as FYNNEI. V was cut by 6 bases and J by 7 bases, with 16 bases left in between. The CDR3 is CASRNPRDFEQYF. The CDR3 DNA is TGTGCCAGCAGGAACCCCCGGGACTTTGAGCAGTACTTC.

This clonotype has at least ten counts. This chain joins TRBV29-1 and TRBJ1-5, with D possibly TRBD1 on 6 matching bases. The CDR3 consists of 13 residues. V lost 6 bases and J lost 7, with 16 bases in between. Germline loops: CDR1 SQVTM, CDR2 ANQGSEA. The CDR3 loop is CSVVTGLGQPQHF. The CDR3 bases are TGCAGCGTCGTCACAGGGTTAGGGCAGCCCCAGCATTTT.

Many counts were recorded for this clonotype. The chain has TRBV29-1 and TRBJ1-3, with a possible D match to TRBD1 (6 bases). The CDR3 has 15 residues. Germline values: CDR1 SQVTM, CDR2 ANQGSEA. The ends were cut back, 0 bases at V and 0 bases at J, with 9 bases in the middle. The CDR3: CSVEDLGASGNTIYF. CDR3 DNA sequence: TGCAGCGTTGAAGATCTGGGGGCCTCTGGAAACACCATATATTTT.

V is TRBV9 and J is TRBJ1-2; 11 bases line up with TRBD1. Germline values: CDR1 SGDLS, CDR2 YYNGEE. V dropped 3 bases and J dropped 5; count of bases not matched to a gene: 3. The CDR3 runs to 14 residues. The CDR3 DNA is TGTGCCAGCAGCGACGGACAGGGGGCGTATGGCTACACCTTC. Residues: CASSDGQGAYGYTF.

This clonotype appeared many times. CDR3: CASESISHTEAFF. The CDR3, as DNA: TGTGCCAGCGAATCGATCTCGCACACTGAAGCTTTCTTT. The rearrangement uses TRBV2 and TRBJ1-1; no clear D gene. Germline CDR1 and CDR2: SNHLY and FYNNEI. The CDR3 extends over 13 amino acids. V shed 8 bases and J shed 3 bases, with 13 bases lying between them.

The V gene is TRBV12-3 or TRBV12-4, the J gene TRBJ1-3, with D unclear. The V end was cut by 1 base, the J end by 0 bases, with 7 bases between. The CDR3 covers 15 residues. The CDR3 sequence is CASSLDRSSGNTIYF. The CDR3 bases are TGTGCCAGCAGTTTAGATCGGAGCTCTGGAAACACCATATATTTT.

The rearrangement links TRBV7-2 to TRBJ1-1; D is perhaps TRBD1 (5 bases). The CDR3 contains 15 residues. The V gene lost 5 bases and the J gene lost 1 base, with 14 bases spanning the gap. Germline values: CDR1 SGHTA, CDR2 FQGNSA. CDR3 DNA: TGTGCCAGCAGCCGACTAAGTGGGGCGAACACTGAAGCTTTCTTT. It translates to CASSRLSGANTEAFF.

For this clonotype: One end of the junction is discordant with germline, which a read error may explain. V gene TRBV10-3 combines with J gene TRBJ2-7; tentatively, D is TRBD2 (5 bases). Germline V gives CDR1 ENHRY, CDR2 SYGVKD. The CDR3 is 14 residues long. CDR3 region: CASSYMGGPGEQYF. The CDR3, as DNA: TGTGCCAGCAGTTACATGGGCGGACCGGGAGAGCAGTACTTC.

Note on this clonotype: One end of the junction fails to match germline, which may point to a read error. The gene calls are TRBV29-1 and TRBJ2-7, with 8 bases lining up with TRBD1. This CDR3 has 12 residues. Germline values: CDR1 SQVTM, CDR2 ANQGSEA. The chain's CDR3 is CRVPGQGSEQYF. The CDR3 coding sequence is TGCCGCGTTCCAGGACAGGGAAGCGAGCAGTACTTC.

DNA for the CDR3: TGTGCCAGCAGCTCCACTCAGAACGAGCAGTACTTC. It yields the protein CASSSTQNEQYF. V is TRBV7-2 and J is TRBJ2-7; D unresolved. In germline, CDR1 is SGHTA, CDR2 FQGNSA. The ends were cut back, 4 bases at V and 5 bases at J, with 9 bases in the middle. The CDR3 sequence is 12 residues long.

The V gene is TRBV5-1, the J gene TRBJ2-7, with D possibly TRBD1 on 5 matching bases. This CDR3 comprises 16 residues. V was pared by 4 bases and J by 2 bases, with 19 bases between. Germline CDR1 is SGHRS and CDR2 is YFSETQ. The CDR3 region has the DNA TGCGCCAGCAGCCCCCGAAGGGGATTGTATCCCTACGAGCAGTACTTC. Its translation is CASSPRRGLYPYEQYF.

About this clonotype: One junction end does not reproduce the germline sequence, and a read error may be involved. This chain connects TRBV10-3 to TRBJ2-7; 8 nucleotides line up with TRBD2. Germline loops: CDR1 ENHRY, CDR2 SYGVKD. The CDR3 consists of 16 residues. The CDR3 sequence is CASSPPRSGRVYEQYF. DNA of the CDR3: TGTGCCAGCAGTCCCCCCAGAAGCGGGAGAGTATACGAGCAGTACTTC.

The table lists this clonotype with a count of one. The gene calls are TRBV29-1 and TRBJ2-7; D possibly corresponds to TRBD2 (7 bases). Per germline, CDR1 SQVTM and CDR2 ANQGSEA. The CDR3 has 14 amino acids. The V end was cut by 2 bases, the J end by 5 bases, with 16 bases between. The CDR3 DNA follows: TGCAGCGTTGAAAGGGGGAGCGGGACGGACGAGCAGTACTTC. This gives the protein CSVERGSGTDEQYF.

J is TRBJ1-6 and V is TRBV2; TRBD1 might be the D (5 bases). The CDR3 contains 14 residues. Germline V gene lookup returns CDR1 SNHLY and CDR2 FYNNEI. V lost 1 base to trimming and J lost 10 bases, with 11 bases between them. The CDR3 loop reads CASSEGGADSPLHF. CDR3 in DNA: TGTGCCAGCAGTGAAGGTGGGGCAGACTCACCCCTCCACTTT. The full variable domain, rest sourced from reference TRBV2 and TRBJ1-6, is EPEVTQTPSHQVTQMGQEVILRCVPISNHLYFYWYRQILGQKVEFLVSFYNNEISEKSEIFDDQFSVERPDGSNFTLKIRSTKLEDSAMYFCASSEGGADSPLHFGNGTRLTVT.

This clonotype was recorded many times. This sequence joins TRBV7-8 and TRBJ1-4, with 8 nucleotides matching TRBD1. V lost 3 bases, J lost 8 bases, and 5 bases stayed unmatched. From germline, CDR1 is SGHVS and CDR2 FQNEAQ. The CDR3 is made up of 14 amino acids. CDR3 in DNA: TGTGCCAGCAGCTTGACACAGGGGGAGGAAAAACTGTTTTTT. It encodes CASSLTQGEEKLFF.

In this sample, this clonotype turned up many times. V usage is TRBV2 and J usage is TRBJ2-5, with 8 positions matching TRBD2. CDR3 length: 14 amino acids. Germline lookup yields CDR1 SNHLY and CDR2 FYNNEI. Losses at the gene ends were 6 bases for V and 5 bases for J; bases not matched to a gene: 8. The CDR3 DNA follows: TGTGCCAGCAGCGCCGGGACTAGTGGCGAGACCCAGTACTTC. Amino acids: CASSAGTSGETQYF.